This passage covers 7 T cell receptor beta chains from one sample sequenced in a study of blood T cell repertoires in COVID-19. Profiled with immunoSEQ multiplex PCR; TCRdb holds only in-frame clones, not every one. The table records 470,000 or so clones, around 89% of them present only once. The material sequenced was peripheral blood. Source of these receptors: a woman between 25 and 40 years old with acute or convalescent COVID-19.

The V and J genes are TRBV2 and TRBJ2-7, with TRBD2 as a possible D gene (5 bases). This CDR3 has 14 residues. The V end lost 8 bases, the J end lost 1 base, and 15 bases lay between the germline ends. CDR1 SNHLY and CDR2 FYNNEI come from the germline V gene. In DNA, the CDR3 is TGTGCCAGCGCCCAAGGACGGACTTCCTACGAGCAGTACTTC. This translates into CASAQGRTSYEQYF.

The chain has TRBV7-8 and TRBJ2-7, with TRBD2 as a possible D gene (6 bases). This CDR3 is 16 amino acids long. The ends were cut back, 0 bases at V and 4 bases at J, with 16 bases in the middle. Germline CDR1 SGHVS, CDR2 FQNEAQ. The CDR3 sequence: CASSLAGGGVTYEQYF. The CDR3 DNA reads as TGTGCCAGCAGCTTAGCGGGGGGAGGTGTTACGTACGAGCAGTACTTC.

The rearrangement links TRBV4-1 to TRBJ2-2; D is perhaps TRBD1 (6 bases). Germline CDR1 MGHRA, CDR2 YSYEKL. Deletions cut 0 bases from V and 1 base from J, with 12 bases between. The CDR3 runs 17 residues. For the CDR3, the DNA is TGCGCCAGCAGCCAAGACGCCACAGGGAGGAACACCGGGGAGCTGTTTTTT. It yields the protein CASSQDATGRNTGELFF.

The chain carries TRBV9 and TRBJ2-2, with D perhaps matching TRBD1 (6 bases). Trimming shortened V by 1 base and J by 6 bases, and 7 bases separated the two germline ends. Germline-derived CDR1 and CDR2 are SGDLS and YYNGEE. The CDR3 consists of 13 residues. CDR3 in amino acids: CASSVTGSGELFF. CDR3 DNA: TGTGCCAGCAGCGTAACAGGGTCCGGGGAGCTGTTTTTT.

The rearrangement uses TRBV21-1 and TRBJ1-1; the table names TRBD1, a call not compared with the DNA. TRBV21-1 is flagged as a pseudogene. The CDR3 extends over 16 amino acids. The CDR3 spells CASSKKFGRECIKAFF. The DNA of the CDR3 is TGTGCCAGCAGCAAAAAATTTGGCAGGGAATGTATTAAAGCTTTCTTT.

The rearrangement joins TRBV15 to TRBJ2-7; 7 nucleotides match TRBD1. V lost 8 bases, J lost 6 bases, and 7 bases stayed unmatched. From germline, CDR1 is LNHNV and CDR2 YYDKDF (reference sequence). CDR3 length: 12 residues. Written as DNA, the CDR3 is TGTGCCACCGGGACGACAGGGATCGAGCAGTACTTC. As protein: CATGTTGIEQYF.

This clone was counted between two and nine times. V usage is TRBV3-1 (or the pseudogene TRBV3-2) and J usage is TRBJ1-1; TRBD1 matches at 10 bases. The length of the CDR3 is 15 residues. Germline V gives CDR1 LGHDT, CDR2 YNNKEL (reference sequence). J gave up 2 bases and V 4 bases, and 4 bases lay outside the gene matches. The CDR3: CASSPGQGFNTEAFF. For the CDR3, the DNA is TGTGCCAGCAGCCCGGGACAGGGGTTTAACACTGAAGCTTTCTTT.